This TCR beta chain is from a study of OX40 agonist ivuxolimab in advanced cancers. Method: immunoSEQ multiplex PCR; TCRdb's copy keeps in-frame clones and lacks some. Of some 64,000 clones listed, 80% to 90% are singletons. The V end lost 11 bases, the J end lost 2 bases, and 15 bases lay between the germline ends. Germline values: CDR1 SNHLY, CDR2 FYNNEI. The CDR3 covers 13 residues. The source was CD4+ or CD8+ T cells sorted from blood, collected in a trial of the OX40 agonist ivuxolimab. The origin of this receptor is an adult with an advanced solid tumor such as melanoma, head and neck, liver or kidney cancer. The chain joins TRBV2 to TRBJ1-1, with unresolved D. CDR3 sequence reads: CASRGQSNTEAFF. The CDR3 nucleotides read TGTGCCTCCCGTGGGCAGTCTAACACTGAAGCTTTCTTT.